This T cell receptor (beta chain) is from a study of chemoradiotherapy in HPV16-positive cancers (dated by TCRdb to between 2021 and 2024). Background for the entire study: Using functional T-cell assays on cells from a couple of HPV16-positive patients, the researchers defined candidate HPV-specific T-cell clones and common TCR motifs. Whether T-cell immunity against the HPV oncoproteins E6 and E7 changes during chemoradiotherapy and whether survival is affected by this immunity were examined in the study. The candidate HPV-specific TCRs and motifs were then tracked in TCR repertoires from around 93 patients with HPV-related cancers.

Repertoires were sampled multiple times during chemoradiotherapy, which allowed clonal expansion in the tumor microenvironment to be followed. A remark on this clone: Its antigen specificity is not known. No per-base quality is available; no much larger clone lies one base away.

Libraries were prepared through the immunoSEQ multiplex PCR assay. Entries here come from immuneACCESS through TCRdb and include only in-frame sequences with V and J called. Some clones fail to appear in such tables; in the studies checked, an unresolved V gene covers under half of the shortfall, and the cause of the remainder is unknown. The sample profile shows 1,200 or so clones; around 81% of them were found once. About 6% of the sample belongs to the ten largest clones. Overall study outcomes, separate from this receptor: Expansion of candidate HPV-specific clones and E7-related TCR motifs was observed in the tumor microenvironment during treatment, whereas no such expansion was observed for non-HPV-specific T cells. In HPV16-positive patients, expansion of HPV-responsive T cells during chemoradiotherapy was associated with improved recurrence-free survival. Only a couple of HPV16-positive patients were used to derive the functional definition of HPV-specific T cells, and the survival association was reported for HPV16-positive patients.

The CDR3 numbers 15 residues from cysteine through phenylalanine. Only CDR3 DNA remains: 45 bases, in frame from the first base. CDR1 and CDR2, looked up from the germline V gene (reference sequence), are MNHEY and SMNVEV. The germline ends are 11 bases apart after V is trimmed by 2 bases and J by 6 bases. This clonotype was sampled from a human donor with HPV-associated anogenital cancer. The rearrangement joined TRBV27 to TRBJ1-6; the D gene cannot be resolved reliably. Source: tumor tissue, taken from a patient who underwent chemoradiotherapy. Here the CDR3 is given as CASSLGGYLNSPLHF. The DNA sequence is TGTGCCAGCAGTTTAGGAGGTTACCTTAATTCACCCCTCCACTTT.